The 2 T cell receptor beta chains reported below all come from one sample, sequenced in a study of blood T cell repertoires in COVID-19. Sequencing was performed with immunoSEQ multiplex PCR; in TCRdb, only in-frame clones are kept and a portion is missing. The data contain roughly 43,000 clones, just over 85% of them singletons. What was sequenced was peripheral blood. These receptors came from a man aged 55 to 70 with active COVID-19.

The chain combines TRBV6-5 with TRBJ2-7; possible D gene TRBD2, 5 bases. The CDR3 sequence is 11 residues long. Trimming left V 6 bases short and J 9 bases short, with 12 bases between. From germline, CDR1 is MNHEY and CDR2 SVGAGI. The CDR3 region is CASRSRDGQYF. The CDR3, as DNA: TGTGCCAGCAGATCACGGGATGGGCAGTACTTC.

Relative to its sample, this clone is medium-sized. This sequence joins TRBV29-1 and TRBJ2-5; TRBD1 matches at 7 bases. Germline CDR1 and CDR2: SQVTM and ANQGSEA. The CDR3 is 13 amino acids. J was trimmed by 5 bases and V by 4 bases; bases with no gene match: 7. Written as DNA, the CDR3 is TGCAGCGTTGCCCCGACAGGGTGGGAGACCCAGTACTTC. Residues: CSVAPTGWETQYF.